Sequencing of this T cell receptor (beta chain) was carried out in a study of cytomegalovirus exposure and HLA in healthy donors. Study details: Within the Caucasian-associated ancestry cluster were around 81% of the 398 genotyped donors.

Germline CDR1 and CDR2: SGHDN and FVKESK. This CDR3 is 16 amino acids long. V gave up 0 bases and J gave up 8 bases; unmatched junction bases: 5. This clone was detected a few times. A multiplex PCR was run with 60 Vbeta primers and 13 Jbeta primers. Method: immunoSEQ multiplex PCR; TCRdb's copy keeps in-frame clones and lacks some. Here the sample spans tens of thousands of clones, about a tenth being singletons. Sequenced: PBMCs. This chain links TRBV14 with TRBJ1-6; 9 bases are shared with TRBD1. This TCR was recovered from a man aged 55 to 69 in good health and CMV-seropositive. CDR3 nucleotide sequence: TGTGCCAGCAGCCAAGATCCGGACAGGGGTGATTCACCCCTCCACTTT. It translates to CASSQDPDRGDSPLHF. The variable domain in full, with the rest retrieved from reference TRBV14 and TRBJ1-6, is EAGVTQFPSHSVIEKGQTVTLRCDPISGHDNLYWYRRVMGKEIKFLLHFVKESKQDESGMPNNRFLAERTGGTYSTLKVQPAELEDSGVYFCASSQDPDRGDSPLHFGNGTRLTVT.